The rows below give T cell receptor beta chains drawn from one sample of a study of CXCR3-negative and CXCR3-positive naive CD8 T cells. TCRdb reprocessed the 5' RACE reads, with one entry per CDR3 protein and no DNA. The ten top clones account for 0.82%, within a sample of over 70,000 distinct CDR3 sequences. Sequenced: naive CXCR3+ CD8+ T cells from blood. These receptors all come from a human donor in good health. Some clones in this sample may be carry-over from other donors' samples. The CDR3 runs from the conserved cysteine through the conserved F or W.

v_call	j_call	cdr3_aa
TRBV20-1	TRBJ2-2	CSARDISAGTGELFF
TRBV2	TRBJ2-3	CASSSLAGATLTDTQYF
TRBV6-5	TRBJ1-2	CATVQEDWGYTF
TRBV4-1	TRBJ1-2	CASSQEGRGNYGYTF
TRBV2	TRBJ2-6	CASTPGSGANVLTF
TRBV25-1	TRBJ2-2	CASSEGGELFF
TRBV12-5	TRBJ1-1	CASATFGTEAFF
TRBV29-1	TRBJ2-2	CSVVRGTGELFF
TRBV7-9	TRBJ1-2	CASSLNGLGTGQSLYGYTF
TRBV12-5	TRBJ2-1	CASGSGESYNEQFF
TRBV13	TRBJ1-2	CASSGGQIYGYTF
TRBV4-1	TRBJ2-1	CASSQDRVTRIPNEQFF
TRBV29-1	TRBJ2-7	CSVGTGEYEQYF
TRBV7-6	TRBJ1-4	CASSLRSGEKLFF
TRBV7-2	TRBJ1-1	CASSLDGTGGGNTEAFF
TRBV30	TRBJ2-5	CAWSVAGGLLETQYF
TRBV28	TRBJ1-5	CASSLWGRNQPQHF
TRBV25-1	TRBJ1-2	CASSELYSPFYGYTF
TRBV2	TRBJ2-3	CASSNGLAGVTDTQYF
TRBV5-1	TRBJ2-7	CASGLAGNEQYF
TRBV28	TRBJ2-7	CASSLSRTLYEQYF
TRBV6-5	TRBJ2-2	CASSYSSGTETGELFF
TRBV6-5	TRBJ2-7	CASSQDSNEQYF
TRBV3-1	TRBJ2-5	CASSQAFRLAGEETQYF
TRBV12-3/TRBV12-4	TRBJ2-3	CASTDRDRADTQYF
TRBV27	TRBJ2-1	CASSAGTSSFNEQFF
TRBV13	TRBJ1-2	CASSLGLGTAYAHYGYTF
TRBV15	TRBJ2-1	CATSRDWSGGNEQFF
TRBV27	TRBJ2-7	CATSAGGASSYEQYF
TRBV4-1	TRBJ2-4	CASSQGHVAKNIQYF
TRBV5-1	TRBJ2-3	CASRVGASDTEYF
TRBV3-1	TRBJ2-5	CASSQETSFPETQYF
TRBV5-5	TRBJ2-7	CASSWTSGGSYEQYF
TRBV28	TRBJ2-3	CASSSRQITSTDTQYF
TRBV20-1	TRBJ2-1	CSAREREVSYNEQFF
TRBV5-1	TRBJ2-1	CASQRGGLESYNEQFF
TRBV5-1	TRBJ2-7	CASSFSQGNEQYF
TRBV29-1	TRBJ1-1	CSVELDRGNTEAFF
TRBV9	TRBJ2-5	CASSVRDGEEETQYF
TRBV19	TRBJ2-1	CASRERSYNEQFF
TRBV28	TRBJ2-5	CASSLSYQETQYF
TRBV7-9	TRBJ2-7	CASSPQAGGPSYEQYF
TRBV7-9	TRBJ2-5	CAIREGQETQYF
TRBV6-2/TRBV6-3	TRBJ1-1	CASSPAISGNTEAFF
TRBV28	TRBJ2-1	CASSFWGPEQFF
TRBV7-9	TRBJ2-7	CASRGQSYEQYF
TRBV14	TRBJ2-3	CASSQDKGLAGGSSTDTQYF
TRBV12-3/TRBV12-4	TRBJ2-3	CASSLAGGPLDTQYF
TRBV2	TRBJ2-2	CARAEENTGELFF
TRBV7-8	TRBJ2-1	CASSAGRGGRNEQFF
TRBV7-2	TRBJ2-2	CASSSRTSGELFF
TRBV6-6	TRBJ2-1	CASSYEGYNEQFF
TRBV7-9	TRBJ2-4	CASSESNIQYF
TRBV28	TRBJ2-2	CASSSFTHGVNTGELFF
TRBV3-1	TRBJ2-7	CASSQATSGSYEQYF